The 12 T cell receptor beta chains presented below share a single source sample, sequenced in a study of cytomegalovirus exposure and HLA in healthy donors. Method: immunoSEQ multiplex PCR; TCRdb's copy keeps in-frame clones and lacks some. The table records approximately 130,000 clones, around 90% of them present only once. Input material: PBMCs. The source is a woman aged 18-30 years in good health and CMV-seronegative.

The rearrangement uses TRBV5-4 and TRBJ1-1; D is unresolved. Germline V lookup: CDR1 SGHNT, CDR2 YYREEE (reference sequence). Deletions cut 0 bases from V and 1 base from J, with 7 bases between. The CDR3 has 14 amino acids. In DNA, the CDR3 is TGTGCCAGCAGCTTGGTATCGGGGAACACTGAAGCTTTCTTT. This codes for CASSLVSGNTEAFF.

The genes are TRBV7-3 and TRBJ1-2; D possibly corresponds to TRBD1 (6 bases). V lost 5 bases, J lost 4 bases, and 20 bases lay in between. The CDR3 contains 16 residues. CDR1 and CDR2 (germline): SGHTA, FQGTGA. The CDR3 protein is CASSGFDLDSTYGYTF. The CDR3 DNA follows: TGTGCCAGCAGCGGATTCGACCTGGACAGCACCTATGGCTACACCTTC.

Many counts were recorded for this clone. The chain uses TRBV7-2 and TRBJ1-2; the match to TRBD1 covers 8 bases. Losses at the gene ends were 4 bases for V and 7 bases for J; bases not matched to a gene: 17. The germline V gene has CDR1 SGHTA and CDR2 FQGNSA. The CDR3 has 17 residues. The CDR3 region has the DNA TGTGCCAGCAGCTCTACATTCGGAAGACAGGGGAGGTTTGGCTACACCTTC. Amino acids: CASSSTFGRQGRFGYTF.

The DNA of the CDR3 is TGTGCCAGAGAAACCGGGACAGGGTCCTACGAGCAGTACTTC. Residues: CARETGTGSYEQYF. The chain employs TRBV2 and TRBJ2-7; 9 bases match TRBD1. V shed 9 bases and J 1 base; nucleotides not matched to a gene: 7. The length of the CDR3 is 14 residues. Germline CDR1 SNHLY, CDR2 FYNNEI.

This clone was picked up one time. V and J are TRBV2 and TRBJ1-5; D is unresolved. This CDR3 is built from 14 residues. The germline gives CDR1 SNHLY, CDR2 FYNNEI. V gave up 1 base and J gave up 5 bases, with 9 bases separating them. The CDR3 here is CASSEDFEDQPQHF. In nucleotides, the CDR3 is TGTGCCAGCAGTGAAGATTTCGAGGATCAGCCCCAGCATTTT.

The V gene is TRBV19, the J gene TRBJ2-7; TRBD2 agrees at 9 bases. Germline V gene lookup returns CDR1 LNHDA and CDR2 SQIVND (reference sequence). This CDR3 contains 13 residues. With 5 bases clipped from V and 7 bases from J, the junction kept 6 bases outside the gene matches. CDR3 DNA: TGTGCCAGTAGTGCTAGCGGGGCGGGGGAGCAGTACTTC. It is translated as CASSASGAGEQYF.

A few counts support this clone. The gene calls are TRBV6-5 and TRBJ2-7, with 7 bases identical to TRBD1. Germline V gene data show CDR1 as MNHEY and CDR2 as SVGAGI. The CDR3 length is 13 residues. The trim removed 6 bases at V and 4 bases at J, leaving 6 bases unmatched. CDR3 sequence reads: CASSPSDRYEQYF. Here the CDR3 DNA reads TGTGCCAGCAGCCCTTCGGACAGGTACGAGCAGTACTTC.

The V and J genes are TRBV19 and TRBJ1-3; the D gene is possibly TRBD1 (5 bases). This CDR3 spans 14 amino acids. Germline CDR1 is LNHDA and CDR2 is SQIVND (reference sequence). The V end was cut by 3 bases, the J end by 3 bases, with 9 bases between. The CDR3 is CASSISGLGNTIYF. The CDR3 DNA reads as TGTGCCAGTAGTATCTCAGGGCTTGGAAACACCATATATTTT.

The rearrangement links TRBV13 to TRBJ2-7; weak D call: TRBD2 (5 bases). Trimming stripped 0 bases from V and 4 bases from J, with 16 bases between. Germline V gives CDR1 PRHDT, CDR2 FYEKMQ (reference sequence). There are 16 residues in the CDR3. CDR3 DNA: TGTGCCAGCAGCTTAGGCGCAGGAGGCTCTATGTACGAGCAGTACTTC. Its protein product is CASSLGAGGSMYEQYF. Complete variable domain (other parts from reference TRBV13 and TRBJ2-7): AAGVIQSPRHLIKEKRETATLKCYPIPRHDTVYWYQQGPGQDPQFLISFYEKMQSDKGSIPDRFSAQQFSDYHSELNMSSLELGDSALYFCASSLGAGGSMYEQYFGPGTRLTVT.

The chain couples TRBV12-5 to TRBJ2-1; D not resolved. The length of the CDR3 is 14 residues. The germline V gene has CDR1 LGHNT and CDR2 FRNRAP. V lost 0 bases to trimming and J lost 6 bases, with 9 bases between them. CDR3 coding DNA: TGTGCTAGTGGTTTGGTGTTAGCCAGCAATGAGCAGTTCTTC. This translates into CASGLVLASNEQFF.

The chain links TRBV28 to TRBJ1-2; 7 bases agree with TRBD1. After removal of 4 bases from V and 6 bases from J, the junction contained 8 bases not matched to a gene. This CDR3 has 14 residues. Germline CDR1 is MDHEN and CDR2 is SYDVKM. In DNA, the CDR3 is TGTGCCAGCAGTTCCCGACAGGGTCGGGATGGCTACACCTTC. Its translation: CASSSRQGRDGYTF.

The V call is TRBV7-8, the J call TRBJ1-5; tentatively, D is TRBD1 (5 bases). Germline V CDR1 and CDR2: SGHVS, FQNEAQ. The CDR3 consists of 16 residues. V lost 5 bases and J lost 3, with 17 bases in between. In DNA form, the CDR3 reads TGTGCCAGCAGCCCCTCCCGACAGTCCCACAATCAGCCCCAGCATTTT. Translated: CASSPSRQSHNQPQHF.